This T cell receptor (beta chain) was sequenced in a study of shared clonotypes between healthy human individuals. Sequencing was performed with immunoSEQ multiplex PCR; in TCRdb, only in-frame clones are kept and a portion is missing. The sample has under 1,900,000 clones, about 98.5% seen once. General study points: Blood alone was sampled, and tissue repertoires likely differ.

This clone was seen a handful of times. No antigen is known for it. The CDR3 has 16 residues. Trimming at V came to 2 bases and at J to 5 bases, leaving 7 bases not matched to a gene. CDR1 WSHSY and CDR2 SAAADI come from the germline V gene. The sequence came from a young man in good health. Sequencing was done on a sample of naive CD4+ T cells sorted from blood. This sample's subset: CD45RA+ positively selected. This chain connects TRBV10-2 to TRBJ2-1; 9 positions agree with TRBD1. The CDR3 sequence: CASSETGTGFNNEQFF. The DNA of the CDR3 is TGCGCCAGCAGTGAGACTGGGACAGGGTTCAACAATGAGCAGTTCTTC.